This T cell receptor beta chain is from a study of OX40 agonist ivuxolimab in advanced cancers. Study-wide context: One patient with hepatocellular carcinoma and two with cutaneous melanoma, three in all, had partial responses.

Notes on this clone: What it binds is unknown.

Profiling relied on immunoSEQ multiplex PCR, and the TCRdb table lists in-frame clones only, not all of them. Here the sample spans 35,000 to 40,000 clones, roughly 80% being singletons. Study outcomes and limitations: Also showing low normalized T-cell clonal expansion were some of the nonresponders.

CDR1 and CDR2 from the germline V gene are SEHNR and FQNEAQ (reference sequence). Trimming cost V 1 base and J 1 base, with 12 bases left between them. CDR3 length: 16 amino acids. Autoimmune disease history or systemic immunosuppression meant exclusion. This specimen was CD4+ or CD8+ T cells sorted from blood, taken in a trial of the OX40 agonist ivuxolimab. This clonotype was sampled from an adult with an advanced solid tumor such as melanoma, head and neck, liver or kidney cancer. This chain links TRBV7-9 with TRBJ2-3; D perhaps matches TRBD2 (5 bases). CDR3 sequence (DNA): TGTGCCAGCAGCTTAGGGTTTTTGGGAGGCACAGATACGCAGTATTTT. Protein: CASSLGFLGGTDTQYF.